This section outlines one T cell receptor (beta chain) sequence together with its context. Antigen: not known. The sample belongs to a study of cytomegalovirus exposure and HLA in healthy donors. Findings and limits, study-wide: Later on, analysis showed that most CMV-associated TCR beta chains appeared to be HLA-restricted. Associated with cytomegalovirus, according to the listing, were some 150 TCR beta chains. Highest at DRB1 and lowest at HLA-C, TCR association rates differed among HLA loci in a later analysis.

The CDR3 loop spans 13 amino acids. Per the germline V gene, CDR1 is MDHEN and CDR2 is SYDVKM. V dropped 8 bases and J dropped 5; count of bases not matched to a gene: 5. This PCR relied on a set of 60 Vbeta primers and 13 Jbeta primers. The assay was immunoSEQ multiplex PCR, and TCRdb's table has in-frame clones only and misses some. This table has fewer than 100,000 clones, 76% appearing once. This chain joins TRBV28 and TRBJ2-2; TRBD1 matches 7 bases. The TCR sequence derives from a man aged 40-50 years in good health and CMV-seronegative. The sequenced sample consisted of PBMCs. This chain's CDR3 is CASAEGATGELFF. For the CDR3, the DNA is TGTGCCAGCGCAGAGGGGGCGACCGGGGAGCTGTTTTTT.